This T cell receptor beta chain comes out of a study of blood T cell repertoires in COVID-19. Germline lookup yields CDR1 SGHKS and CDR2 YYEKEE (reference sequence). After removal of 4 bases from V and 4 bases from J, the junction contained 9 bases not matched to a gene. The CDR3 length is 15 residues. Clones were read by immunoSEQ multiplex PCR, and TCRdb kept only the in-frame ones, dropping some. The repertoire includes hundreds of thousands of clones, about 88% of them detected once, and around 12% sits in the top ten. This sequence joins TRBV5-5 and TRBJ2-7, with TRBD1 identical over 9 bases. The TCR comes from a woman between 65 and 79 years old with COVID-19, enrolled during active disease. Sequenced: peripheral blood. The CDR3 protein is CASSPRDRETYEQYF. CDR3 nucleotides: TGTGCCAGCAGCCCGAGGGACAGGGAGACATACGAGCAGTACTTC.